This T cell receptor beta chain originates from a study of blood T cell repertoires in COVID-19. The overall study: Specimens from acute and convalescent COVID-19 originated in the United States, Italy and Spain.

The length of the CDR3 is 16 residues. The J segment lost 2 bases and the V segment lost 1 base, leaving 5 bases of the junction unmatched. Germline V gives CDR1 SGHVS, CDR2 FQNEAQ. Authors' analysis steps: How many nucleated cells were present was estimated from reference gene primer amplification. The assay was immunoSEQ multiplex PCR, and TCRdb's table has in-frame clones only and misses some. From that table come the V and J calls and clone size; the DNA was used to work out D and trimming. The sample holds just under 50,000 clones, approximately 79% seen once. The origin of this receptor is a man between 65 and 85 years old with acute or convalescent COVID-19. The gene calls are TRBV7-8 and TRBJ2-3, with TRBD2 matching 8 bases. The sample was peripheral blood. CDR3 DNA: TGTGCCAGCAGCTTAGTCCGGGGGGGCGACACAGATACGCAGTATTTT. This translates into CASSLVRGGDTDTQYF.